Listed below are T cell receptor beta chains from one sample, sequenced in a study of radiation and T cells in renal cell carcinoma. Libraries were prepared by immunoSEQ multiplex PCR; TCRdb keeps only in-frame clonotypes and omits some of them. This table holds around 16,000 clones, 50% to 75% found once. This specimen consisted of tumor tissue, obtained from a patient whose treatment included radiotherapy and nephrectomy. All receptors derive from a woman in her sixties or seventies with renal cell carcinoma. The CDR3 runs from the conserved cysteine through the conserved F or W. A D gene is named only where the DNA matches it firmly. A clone size is listed for some rows: how often the clone was seen (once, few, many), or a class if it is expanded.

TRBJ2-7	NA	TRBV5-5	NA	TGTGCCAGCAGCTTCAGACAGCCGGGGGAGCAGTACTTC	CASSFRQPGEQYF
TRBJ2-1	NA	TRBV7-8	NA	TGTGCCAGCAGCAGAACGAGGGGGGGAGACACCTACAATGAGCAGTTCTTC	CASSRTRGGDTYNEQFF
TRBJ2-2	TRBD2	TRBV4-3	NA	TGCGCCAGCAGCCAAGATCTAGCGGCCTACACCGGGGAGCTGTTTTTT	CASSQDLAAYTGELFF
TRBJ2-3	TRBD2	TRBV2	few	TGTGCCAGCAGTGGACTAGCGGGAGTAACAGATACGCAGTATTTT	CASSGLAGVTDTQYF
TRBJ2-1	TRBD2	TRBV9	NA	TGTGCCAGCAGCGTATCTAGCGGGAGTTCCTACAATGAGCAGTTCTTC	CASSVSSGSSYNEQFF
TRBJ1-1	TRBD1	TRBV13	NA	TGTGCCAGCAGCTACCACAGGGGGCAGGTCACTGAAGCTTTCTTT	CASSYHRGQVTEAFF
TRBJ2-4	TRBD1	TRBV4-3	NA	TGCGCCAGCAGCCAAGAGAGGGACAGGCCGCAGTACTTC	CASSQERDRPQYF
TRBJ2-7	TRBD2	TRBV18	NA	TGTGCCAGCTCACGTATTGGACTAGCGGGAGTCTCCTACGAGCAGTACTTC	CASSRIGLAGVSYEQYF
TRBJ1-5	NA	TRBV4-1	NA	TGCGCCAGCAGCCACCTAGGGAAAGCCATCGAACCCCAGCATTTT	CASSHLGKAIEPQHF
TRBJ2-3	TRBD2	TRBV5-1	many	TGCGCCAGCAGCCAGACTAGCGGGAGGGCCGAAGATACGCAGTATTTT	CASSQTSGRAEDTQYF
TRBJ1-5	TRBD1	TRBV7-9	NA	TGTGCCAGCAGCTGGGGACAGAGCAATCAGCCCCAGCATTTT	CASSWGQSNQPQHF
TRBJ1-2	NA	TRBV19	NA	TGTGCCAGTAGCACGGACCTCTATGGCTACACCTTC	CASSTDLYGYTF
TRBJ2-3	TRBD1	TRBV27	NA	TGTGCCAGCACTGGAAGACAGGGGCGGGAAGATACGCAGTATTTT	CASTGRQGREDTQYF
TRBJ2-5	NA	TRBV7-3	NA	TGTGCCAGCAGCAACGACCCCCGGGGGACCCAGTACTTC	CASSNDPRGTQYF
TRBJ2-7	NA	TRBV4-2	NA	TGTGCCAGCAGTTTAGATAGCCTAGCTTTCTACGAGCAGTACTTC	CASSLDSLAFYEQYF
TRBJ1-1	NA	TRBV4-2	NA	TGTGCCAGCAGCCAAGGAGGGACGATGATGAACACTGAAGCTTTCTTT	CASSQGGTMMNTEAFF
TRBJ1-6	NA	TRBV5-8	NA	TGTGCCAGCGGACCGGAGTGGGGAGCTAATTCACCCCTCCACTTT	CASGPEWGANSPLHF
TRBJ1-3	NA	TRBV6-5	few	TGTGCCAGCAGGACCTCAGCTTCTGGAAACACCATATATTTT	CASRTSASGNTIYF
TRBJ2-4	NA	TRBV15	NA	TGTGCCACCAGCAGAGATGGGGGCCACGAAAACATTCAGTACTTC	CATSRDGGHENIQYF
TRBJ1-1	NA	TRBV6-5	NA	TGTGCCAGCATCCCCAGACAGCTTGAAGCTTTCTTT	CASIPRQLEAFF
TRBJ2-7	TRBD1	TRBV5-1	NA	TGCGCCAGCAGCTTCCAGGGGGCGGGGTACGAGCAGTACTTC	CASSFQGAGYEQYF
TRBJ2-7	TRBD2	TRBV19	NA	TGTGCCAGTAGTATAGTGGCTAGCGGAGCCTACGAGCAGTACTTC	CASSIVASGAYEQYF
TRBJ1-6	NA	TRBV25-1	few	TGTGCCAGCAGCCGGGCCATATCGAGTTCACCCCTCCACTTT	CASSRAISSSPLHF
TRBJ1-1	NA	TRBV6-6	NA	TGTGCCAGCACTACCCCCGGGGACCGGAACACTGAAGCTTTCTTT	CASTTPGDRNTEAFF
TRBJ2-1	NA	TRBV7-2	NA	TGTGCCAGCAGCTTGGAACCCAATGAGCAGTTCTTC	CASSLEPNEQFF
TRBJ1-5	NA	TRBV7-1	NA	TGTGCCAGCAGTTTCTCTCTCACGGGTAGCAATCAGCCCCAGCATTTT	CASSFSLTGSNQPQHF
TRBJ2-2	NA	TRBV19	NA	TGTGCCAGTAACTCCGGGACCGCGAACACCGGGGAGCTGTTTTTT	CASNSGTANTGELFF
TRBJ1-2	NA	TRBV5-6	NA	TGTGCCAGCCGCGGCTACTATGGCTACACCTTC	CASRGYYGYTF
TRBJ1-2	NA	TRBV2	once	TGTGCCAGCAGTGATGGCTACACCTTC	CASSDGYTF
TRBJ2-4	NA	TRBV7-2	NA	TGTGCCAGCAGCTCCACCAAAAACATTCAGTACTTC	CASSSTKNIQYF
TRBJ2-7	TRBD1	TRBV7-6	NA	TGTGCCAGCAGCTTAGATGGGACAGGGCCCTACGAGCAGTACTTC	CASSLDGTGPYEQYF
TRBJ2-2	NA	TRBV28	few	TGTGCCAGCAGTTTCGGCGGGGAGCTGTTTTTT	CASSFGGELFF
TRBJ2-7	TRBD2	TRBV27	few	TGTGCCAGCAACTCACTAGCGGGGGTTTACGAGCAGTACTTC	CASNSLAGVYEQYF
TRBJ2-3	NA	TRBV6-1	NA	TGTGCCAGCAGTGAAAGTGGACTTGAGGGAGATACGCAGTATTTT	CASSESGLEGDTQYF
TRBJ1-5	TRBD1	TRBV6-1	NA	TGTGCCAGCGAGGAGACAGGGCTGAGCAATCAGCCCCAGCATTTT	CASEETGLSNQPQHF
TRBJ2-5	NA	TRBV29-1	NA	TGCAGCGTCGAGACCGAACATGGCGTCGGGGAAAGTCAAGAGACCCAGTACTTC	CSVETEHGVGESQETQYF
TRBJ1-6	TRBD1	TRBV28	few	TGTGCCAGCAGAACGACAGGGGAGCTCGCACCCCTCCACTTT	CASRTTGELAPLHF
TRBJ2-7	NA	TRBV9	few	TGTGCCAGCAGCGTAGGTCCAGACAGTAAATTCGAGCAGTACTTC	CASSVGPDSKFEQYF
TRBJ1-4	NA	TRBV11-2	NA	TGTGCCAGCAGCCTCCATTTAGGGAATGAAAAACTGTTTTTT	CASSLHLGNEKLFF
TRBJ2-7	TRBD2	TRBV4-3	NA	TGCGCCAGCAGCCAAGATTGGGCTAGCGGGCTGCTCGAGCAGTACTTC	CASSQDWASGLLEQYF
TRBJ1-1	TRBD1	TRBV6-5	NA	TGTGCCAGCAGTTTAGGACAGGGTGTCACTGAAGCTTTCTTT	CASSLGQGVTEAFF
TRBJ1-1	NA	TRBV19	NA	TGTGCCAGTAGTATTGGGGGGGGACAAATCACTGAAGCTTTCTTT	CASSIGGGQITEAFF
TRBJ1-6	NA	TRBV9	many	TGTGCCAGCAGCGTAGGGGGCAGCTATAATTCACCCCTCCACTTT	CASSVGGSYNSPLHF
TRBJ1-2	TRBD1	TRBV9	NA	TGTGCCAGCAGCGTAGACGAACAGGGGCATCACTATGGCTACACCTTC	CASSVDEQGHHYGYTF
TRBJ2-1	TRBD2	TRBV19	NA	TGTGCCAGTAGGGGGACTAGCGGGACGAGCTCCTACAATGAGCAGTTCTTC	CASRGTSGTSSYNEQFF
TRBJ2-7	NA	TRBV5-1	NA	TGCGCCAGCAGCTTGGAAGCTGACTACGAGCAGTACTTC	CASSLEADYEQYF
TRBJ2-1	TRBD2	TRBV7-9	NA	TGTGCCAGCAGCCCTGTGCCGGGACTAGCTTCGGCCAATGAGCAGTTCTTC	CASSPVPGLASANEQFF
TRBJ2-1	NA	TRBV13	NA	TGTGCCAGCAGCCCTCCGGAAACCTACAATGAGCAGTTCTTC	CASSPPETYNEQFF
TRBJ2-1	TRBD2	TRBV18	NA	TGTGCCAGCTCAGAGAGGACTAGCGGGAGCGGGAATGAGCAGTTCTTC	CASSERTSGSGNEQFF
TRBJ2-7	TRBD1	TRBV4-1	few	TGCGCCAGCAGCCAAGATAGGACAGGTTCCTACGAGCAGTACTTC	CASSQDRTGSYEQYF
TRBJ2-2	NA	TRBV5-4	NA	TGTGCCAGCAGCTTGGACTACAACACCGGGGAGCTGTTTTTT	CASSLDYNTGELFF
TRBJ1-3	NA	TRBV27	few	TGTGCCAGCAGTTTAGGACATCCGGACGGAAACACCATATATTTT	CASSLGHPDGNTIYF
TRBJ2-5	NA	TRBV5-5	NA	TGTGCCAGCAGCTTGGGGGTGGGGTTCGGAGGACAAGAGACCCAGTACTTC	CASSLGVGFGGQETQYF
TRBJ1-3	NA	TRBV19	once	TGTGCCAGTAGTGCCGACAGGAGCTCTGGAAACACCATATATTTT	CASSADRSSGNTIYF
TRBJ1-1	NA	TRBV10-3	once	TGTGCCACCACTCCCTCCGACTCGAACACTGAAGCTTTCTTT	CATTPSDSNTEAFF